The clone carrying this T cell receptor (beta chain) was found many times. Its antigen remains unidentified. The data were obtained in a study of blood T cells in healthy people across ages. Primed by a sample-barcoded 5' primer and a J-beta primer mix, a second PCR proceeded for about 6 to 12 cycles. MiXCR, applied by TCRdb to the 5' RACE reads, yields one record per CDR3 protein. The profile shows 1.5 million to 2 million distinct CDR3 sequences, 25% to 30% of them singletons. Study-level findings and limits: Possibly confounding the expanded clonotype changes was the fact that donor CMV status was unknown. The study found more naive CD4+ cells and higher diversity in long-lived than aged donors.

Healthy Caucasian individuals from Russia aged roughly 6 to 95 served as donors. Isolation per sample recovered at least 7 million PBMCs. This CDR3 contains 15 residues. The V end lost 7 bases, the J end lost 3 bases, and 19 bases lay between the germline ends. Germline-derived CDR1 and CDR2 are MDHEN and SYDVKM. The source material was blood. This sequence originates from a woman in her thirties in good health. The V call is TRBV28, the J call TRBJ2-7, with no clear D. CDR3 nucleotides: TGTGCCAGCAACTCCCGAGCCTCCCCCTACTACGAGCAGTACTTC. Amino acid sequence: CASNSRASPYYEQYF. Based on the CDR3 plus reference TRBV28 and TRBJ2-7, the full variable domain is DVKVTQSSRYLVKRTGEKVFLECVQDMDHENMFWYRQDPGLGLRLIYFSYDVKMKEKGDIPEGYSVSREKKERFSLILESASTNQTSMYLCASNSRASPYYEQYFGPGTRLTVT.